This TCR beta chain was captured in a study of human T cells and chemical hapten exposure. Study as a whole: DPC 0.01% went on the upper back by patch test, with reading at 6 days. Alopecia areata, totalis or universalis affected patients who were mostly female.

This clonotype was observed a few times. What the library attached to individual cDNA molecules were unique molecular identifiers. Each CDR3 protein gets one entry after TCRdb re-called the RACE reads with MiXCR. The table records about 90,000 distinct CDR3 sequences, approximately 11% of them present only once. Germline-derived CDR1 and CDR2 are SQVTM and ANQGSEA. V was pared by 7 bases and J by 1 base, with 13 bases between. CDR3 size: 14 residues. Time point: patch test 3, about 24 weeks after DPC sensitization. This sample's treatment: therapeutic diphenylcyclopropenone sensitization with weekly scalp DPC.

The V gene is TRBV29-1, the J gene TRBJ2-2; the D gene is possibly TRBD2 (6 bases). The sequencing here drew on whole blood, taken in connection with sensitization to the hapten diphenylcyclopropenone (DPC). The TCR sequence derives from a woman aged 30 to 39 with alopecia areata. Some clones in this sample may be carry-over from other donors' samples. CDR3 sequence: CSATGLRNTGELFF. In nucleotides, the CDR3 is TGCAGCGCTACGGGACTTAGGAACACCGGGGAGCTGTTTTTT.